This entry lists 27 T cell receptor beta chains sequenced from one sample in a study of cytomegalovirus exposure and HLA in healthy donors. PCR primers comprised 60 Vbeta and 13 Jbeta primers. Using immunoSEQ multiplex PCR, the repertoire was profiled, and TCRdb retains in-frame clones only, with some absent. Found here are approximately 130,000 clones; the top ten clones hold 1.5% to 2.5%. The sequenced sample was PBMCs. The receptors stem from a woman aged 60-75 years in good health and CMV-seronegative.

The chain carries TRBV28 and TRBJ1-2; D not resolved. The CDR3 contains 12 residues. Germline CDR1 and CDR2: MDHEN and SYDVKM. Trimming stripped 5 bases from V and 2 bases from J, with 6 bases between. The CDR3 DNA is TGTGCCAGCAGTGGACTCAACTATGGCTACACCTTC. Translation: CASSGLNYGYTF.

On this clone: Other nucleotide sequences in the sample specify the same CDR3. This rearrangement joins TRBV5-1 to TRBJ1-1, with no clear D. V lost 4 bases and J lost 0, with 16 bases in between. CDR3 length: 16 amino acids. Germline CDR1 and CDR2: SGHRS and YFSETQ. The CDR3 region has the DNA TGCGCCAGCAGCCCTGGGAGAGGCTACTTGAACACTGAAGCTTTCTTT. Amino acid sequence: CASSPGRGYLNTEAFF.

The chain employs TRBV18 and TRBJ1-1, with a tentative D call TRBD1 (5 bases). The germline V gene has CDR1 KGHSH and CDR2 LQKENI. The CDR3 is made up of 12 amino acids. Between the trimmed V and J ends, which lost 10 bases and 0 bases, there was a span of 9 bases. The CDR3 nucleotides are TGTGCCACCAGGGATTTGAACACTGAAGCTTTCTTT. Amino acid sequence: CATRDLNTEAFF. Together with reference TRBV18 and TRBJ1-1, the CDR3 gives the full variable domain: NAGVMQNPRHLVRRRGQEARLRCSPMKGHSHVYWYRQLPEEGLKFMVYLQKENIIDESGMPKERFSAEFPKEGPSILRIQQVVRGDSAAYFCATRDLNTEAFFGQGTRLTVV.

CDR3 bases: TGTGCTAGTGACGGACCCGGGACAGCTTGGTACACCATATATTTT. Amino acids: CASDGPGTAWYTIYF. V and J are TRBV12-5 and TRBJ1-3, with 7 bases identical to TRBD1. CDR3 length: 15 amino acids. Germline values: CDR1 LGHNT, CDR2 FRNRAP. Losses at the gene ends were 7 bases for V and 8 bases for J; bases not matched to a gene: 14.

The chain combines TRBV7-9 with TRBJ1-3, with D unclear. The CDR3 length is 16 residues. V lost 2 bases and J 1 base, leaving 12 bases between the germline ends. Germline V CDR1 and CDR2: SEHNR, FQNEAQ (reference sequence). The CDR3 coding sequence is TGTGCCAGCAGCTTAACGCTTGCGTCTTCTGGAAACACCATATATTTT. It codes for CASSLTLASSGNTIYF.

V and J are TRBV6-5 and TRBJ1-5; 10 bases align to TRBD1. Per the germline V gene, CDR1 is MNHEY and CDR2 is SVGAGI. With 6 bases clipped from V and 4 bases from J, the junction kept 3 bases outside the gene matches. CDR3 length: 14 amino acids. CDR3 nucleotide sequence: TGTGCCAGCAGAGGACAGGGGGGGAATCAGCCCCAGCATTTT. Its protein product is CASRGQGGNQPQHF.

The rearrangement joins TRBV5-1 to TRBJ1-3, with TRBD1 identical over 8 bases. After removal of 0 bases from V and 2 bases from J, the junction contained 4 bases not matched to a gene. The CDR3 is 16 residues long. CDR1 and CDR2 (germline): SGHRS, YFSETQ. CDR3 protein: CASSLDPRGPGNTIYF. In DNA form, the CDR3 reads TGCGCCAGCAGCTTGGATCCCAGGGGGCCTGGAAACACCATATATTTT.

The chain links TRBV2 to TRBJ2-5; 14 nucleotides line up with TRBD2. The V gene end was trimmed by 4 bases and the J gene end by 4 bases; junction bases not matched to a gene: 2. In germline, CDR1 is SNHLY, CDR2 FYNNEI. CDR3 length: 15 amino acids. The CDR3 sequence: CASSAGLAGVETQYF. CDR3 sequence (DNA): TGTGCCAGCAGTGCGGGACTAGCGGGAGTAGAGACCCAGTACTTC.

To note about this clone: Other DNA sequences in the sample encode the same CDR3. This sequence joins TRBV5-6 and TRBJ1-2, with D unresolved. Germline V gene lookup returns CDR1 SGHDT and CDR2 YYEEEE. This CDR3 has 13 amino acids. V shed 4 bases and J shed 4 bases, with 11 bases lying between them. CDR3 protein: CASSARSSYGYTF. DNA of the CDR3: TGTGCCAGCAGCGCCCGGAGTAGCTATGGCTACACCTTC.

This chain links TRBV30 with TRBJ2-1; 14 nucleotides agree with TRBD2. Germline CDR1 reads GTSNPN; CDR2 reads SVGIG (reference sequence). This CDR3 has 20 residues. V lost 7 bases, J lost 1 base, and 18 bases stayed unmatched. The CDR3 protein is CAFSRMPGLAGVGSYNEQFF. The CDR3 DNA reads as TGTGCCTTTTCGAGGATGCCGGGACTAGCGGGAGTAGGGTCCTACAATGAGCAGTTCTTC.

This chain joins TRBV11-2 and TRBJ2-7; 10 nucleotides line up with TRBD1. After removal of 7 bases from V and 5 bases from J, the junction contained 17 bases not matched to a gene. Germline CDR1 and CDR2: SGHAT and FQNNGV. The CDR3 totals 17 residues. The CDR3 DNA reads TGTGCCAGCATCTCAAAGCCGGGACAGGGGTTTGTGGACGAGCAGTACTTC. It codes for CASISKPGQGFVDEQYF.

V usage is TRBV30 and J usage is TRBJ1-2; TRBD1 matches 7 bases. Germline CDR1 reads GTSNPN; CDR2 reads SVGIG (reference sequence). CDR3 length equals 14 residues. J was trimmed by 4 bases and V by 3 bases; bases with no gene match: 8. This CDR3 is CAWSQQGHGYGYTF. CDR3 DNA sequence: TGTGCCTGGAGCCAACAGGGGCACGGCTATGGCTACACCTTC.

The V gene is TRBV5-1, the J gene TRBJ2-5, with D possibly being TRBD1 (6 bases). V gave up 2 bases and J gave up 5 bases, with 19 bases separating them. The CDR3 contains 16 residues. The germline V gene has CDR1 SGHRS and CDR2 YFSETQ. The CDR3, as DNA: TGCGCCAGCAGCTTCCGTGGTCAGGGGCAGGAGGAGACCCAGTACTTC. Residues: CASSFRGQGQEETQYF.

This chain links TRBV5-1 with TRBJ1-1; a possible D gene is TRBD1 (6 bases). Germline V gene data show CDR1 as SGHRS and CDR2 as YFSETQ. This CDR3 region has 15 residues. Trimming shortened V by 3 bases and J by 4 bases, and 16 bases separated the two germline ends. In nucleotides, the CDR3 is TGCGCCAGCAGCTCCTCCAGGGGTTTTGGCACTGAAGCTTTCTTT. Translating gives CASSSSRGFGTEAFF.

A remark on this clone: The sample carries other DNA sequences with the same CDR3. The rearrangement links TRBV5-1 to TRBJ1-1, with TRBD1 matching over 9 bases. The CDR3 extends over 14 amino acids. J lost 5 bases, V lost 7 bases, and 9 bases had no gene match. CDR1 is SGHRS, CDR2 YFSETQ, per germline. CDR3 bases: TGCGCCAGCTCCCTCCGACAGGGGGGGACTGAAGCTTTCTTT. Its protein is CASSLRQGGTEAFF.

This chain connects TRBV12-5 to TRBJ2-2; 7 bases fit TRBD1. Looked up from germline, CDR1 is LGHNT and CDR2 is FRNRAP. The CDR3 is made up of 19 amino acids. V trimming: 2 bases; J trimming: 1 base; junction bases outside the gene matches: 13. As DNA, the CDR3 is TGTGCTAGTGGTTTGCGTCGGGACAGCTATTTACTGAACACCGGGGAGCTGTTTTTT. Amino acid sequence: CASGLRRDSYLLNTGELFF.

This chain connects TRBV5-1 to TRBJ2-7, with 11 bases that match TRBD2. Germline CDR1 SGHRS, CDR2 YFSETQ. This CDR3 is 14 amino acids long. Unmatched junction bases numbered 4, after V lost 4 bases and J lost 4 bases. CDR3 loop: CASSVTSGDYEQYF. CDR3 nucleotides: TGCGCCAGCAGCGTGACTAGCGGGGATTACGAGCAGTACTTC. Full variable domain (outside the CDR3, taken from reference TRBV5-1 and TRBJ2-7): KAGVTQTPRYLIKTRGQQVTLSCSPISGHRSVSWYQQTPGQGLQFLFEYFSETQRNKGNFPGRFSGRQFSNSRSEMNVSTLELGDSALYLCASSVTSGDYEQYFGPGTRLTVT.

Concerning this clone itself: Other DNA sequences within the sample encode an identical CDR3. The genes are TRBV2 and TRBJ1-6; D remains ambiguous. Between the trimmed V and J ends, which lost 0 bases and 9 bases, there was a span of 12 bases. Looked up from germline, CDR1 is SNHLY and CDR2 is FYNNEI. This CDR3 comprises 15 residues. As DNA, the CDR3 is TGTGCCAGCAGTGAAGCGAGATCCCTCGCTTCACCCCTCCACTTT. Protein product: CASSEARSLASPLHF.

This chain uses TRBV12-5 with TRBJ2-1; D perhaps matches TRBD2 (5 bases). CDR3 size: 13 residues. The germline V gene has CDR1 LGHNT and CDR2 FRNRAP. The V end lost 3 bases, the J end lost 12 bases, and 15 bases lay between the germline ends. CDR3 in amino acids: CASGLMSYGVQFF. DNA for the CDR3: TGTGCTAGTGGTTTAATGTCCTACGGGGTGCAGTTCTTC.

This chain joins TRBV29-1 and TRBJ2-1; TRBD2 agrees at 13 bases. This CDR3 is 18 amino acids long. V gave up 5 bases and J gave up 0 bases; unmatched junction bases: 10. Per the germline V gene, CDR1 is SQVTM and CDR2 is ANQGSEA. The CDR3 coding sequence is TGCAGCGTTCCGCACTGGACTAGCGGGGGATACTCCTACAATGAGCAGTTCTTC. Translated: CSVPHWTSGGYSYNEQFF.

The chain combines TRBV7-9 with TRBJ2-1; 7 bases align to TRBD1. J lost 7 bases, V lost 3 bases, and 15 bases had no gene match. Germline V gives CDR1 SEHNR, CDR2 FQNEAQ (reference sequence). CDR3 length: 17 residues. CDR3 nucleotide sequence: TGTGCCAGCAGCTTGACCCCGGGACAGCCTCGAAAGAATGAGCAGTTCTTC. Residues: CASSLTPGQPRKNEQFF. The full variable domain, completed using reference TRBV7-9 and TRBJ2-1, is DTGVSQNPRHKITKRGQNVTFRCDPISEHNRLYWYRQTLGQGPEFLTYFQNEAQLEKSRLLSDRFSAERPKGSFSTLEIQRTEQGDSAMYLCASSLTPGQPRKNEQFFGPGTRLTVL.

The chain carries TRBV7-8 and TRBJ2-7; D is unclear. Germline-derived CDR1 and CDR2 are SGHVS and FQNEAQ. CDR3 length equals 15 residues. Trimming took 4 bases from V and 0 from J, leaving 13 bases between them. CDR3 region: CASSSLQDPSYEQYF. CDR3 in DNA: TGTGCCAGCAGCTCGCTCCAGGATCCCTCCTACGAGCAGTACTTC.

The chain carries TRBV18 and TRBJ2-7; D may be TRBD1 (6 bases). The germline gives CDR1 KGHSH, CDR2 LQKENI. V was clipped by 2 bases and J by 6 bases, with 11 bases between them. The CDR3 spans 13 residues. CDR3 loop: CASSPSGESEQYF. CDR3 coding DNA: TGTGCCAGCTCACCATCAGGGGAAAGCGAGCAGTACTTC.

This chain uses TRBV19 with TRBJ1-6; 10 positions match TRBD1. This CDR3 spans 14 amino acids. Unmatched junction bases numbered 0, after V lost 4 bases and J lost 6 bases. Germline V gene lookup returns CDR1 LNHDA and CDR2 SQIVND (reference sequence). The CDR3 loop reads CASSRDRGNSPLHF. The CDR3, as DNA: TGTGCCAGTAGTAGGGACAGGGGTAATTCACCCCTCCACTTT.

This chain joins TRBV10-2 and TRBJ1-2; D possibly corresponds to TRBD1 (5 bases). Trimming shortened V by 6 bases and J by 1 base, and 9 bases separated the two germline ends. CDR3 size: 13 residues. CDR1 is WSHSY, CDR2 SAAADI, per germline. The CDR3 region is CASRKTDNYGYTF. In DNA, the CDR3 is TGCGCCAGCAGAAAGACAGATAACTATGGCTACACCTTC.

The CDR3 nucleotides are TGCGCCAGCAGCCAAGCCATGACTATAGCGGGATTTGGGCAAGAGACCCAGTACTTC. Amino acids: CASSQAMTIAGFGQETQYF. This chain uses TRBV4-1 with TRBJ2-5; 8 nucleotides match TRBD2. Germline loops: CDR1 MGHRA, CDR2 YSYEKL. This CDR3 is 19 amino acids long. Germline trimming cut 1 base from V and 2 bases from J; bases unmatched to any gene: 15.

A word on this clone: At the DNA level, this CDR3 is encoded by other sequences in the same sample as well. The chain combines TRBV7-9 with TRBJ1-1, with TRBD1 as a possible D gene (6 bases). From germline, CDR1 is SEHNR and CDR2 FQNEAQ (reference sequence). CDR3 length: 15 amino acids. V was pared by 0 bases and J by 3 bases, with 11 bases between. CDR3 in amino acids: CASSLAQGFDTEAFF. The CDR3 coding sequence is TGTGCCAGCAGCTTAGCGCAGGGGTTCGACACTGAAGCTTTCTTT.